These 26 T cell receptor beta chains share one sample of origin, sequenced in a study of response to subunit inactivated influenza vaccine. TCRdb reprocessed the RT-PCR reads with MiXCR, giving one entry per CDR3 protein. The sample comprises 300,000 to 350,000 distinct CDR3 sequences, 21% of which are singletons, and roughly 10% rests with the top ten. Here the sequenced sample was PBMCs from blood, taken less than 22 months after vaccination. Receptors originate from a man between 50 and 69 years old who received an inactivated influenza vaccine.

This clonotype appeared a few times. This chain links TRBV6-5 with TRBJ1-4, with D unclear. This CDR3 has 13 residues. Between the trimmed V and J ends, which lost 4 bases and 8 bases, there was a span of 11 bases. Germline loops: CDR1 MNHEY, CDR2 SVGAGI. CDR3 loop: CASSWSGMEKLFF. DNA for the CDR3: TGTGCCAGCAGTTGGTCCGGCATGGAAAAACTGTTTTTT.

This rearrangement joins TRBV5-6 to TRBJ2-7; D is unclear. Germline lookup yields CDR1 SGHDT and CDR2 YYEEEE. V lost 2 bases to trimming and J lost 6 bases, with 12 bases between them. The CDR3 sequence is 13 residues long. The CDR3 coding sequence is TGTGCCAGCAGCTTCCCTTCTAGGTCCGAGCAGTACTTC. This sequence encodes CASSFPSRSEQYF. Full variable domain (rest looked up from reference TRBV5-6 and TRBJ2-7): DAGVTQSPTHLIKTRGQQVTLRCSPKSGHDTVSWYQQALGQGPQFIFQYYEEEERQRGNFPDRFSGHQFPNYSSELNVNALLLGDSALYLCASSFPSRSEQYFGPGTRLTVT.

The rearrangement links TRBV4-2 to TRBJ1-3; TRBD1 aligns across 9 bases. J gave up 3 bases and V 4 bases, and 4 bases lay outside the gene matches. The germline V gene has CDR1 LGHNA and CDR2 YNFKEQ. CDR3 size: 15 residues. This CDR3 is CASSLMGQGGNTIYF. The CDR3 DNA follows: TGTGCCAGCAGCCTCATGGGACAGGGTGGAAACACCATATATTTT.

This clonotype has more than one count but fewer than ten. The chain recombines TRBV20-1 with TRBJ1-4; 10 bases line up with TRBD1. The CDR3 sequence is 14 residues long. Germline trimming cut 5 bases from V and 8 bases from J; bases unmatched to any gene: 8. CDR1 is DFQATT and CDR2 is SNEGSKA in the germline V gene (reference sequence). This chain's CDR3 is CSAVPGQGREKLFF. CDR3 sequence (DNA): TGCAGTGCTGTCCCGGGACAGGGGAGGGAAAAACTGTTTTTT.

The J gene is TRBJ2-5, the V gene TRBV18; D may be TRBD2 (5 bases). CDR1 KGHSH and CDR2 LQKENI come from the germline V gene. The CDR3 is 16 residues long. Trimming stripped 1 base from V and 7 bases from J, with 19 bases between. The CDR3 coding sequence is TGTGCCAGCTCACCACGGACGGTGAGGTTGGAGGCGACCCAGTACTTC. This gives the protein CASSPRTVRLEATQYF.

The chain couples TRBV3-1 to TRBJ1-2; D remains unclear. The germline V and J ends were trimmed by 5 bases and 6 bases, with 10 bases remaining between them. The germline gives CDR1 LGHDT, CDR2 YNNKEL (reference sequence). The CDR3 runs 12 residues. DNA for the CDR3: TGTGCCAGCAGCGATGTTAAACATGGCTACACCTTC. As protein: CASSDVKHGYTF.

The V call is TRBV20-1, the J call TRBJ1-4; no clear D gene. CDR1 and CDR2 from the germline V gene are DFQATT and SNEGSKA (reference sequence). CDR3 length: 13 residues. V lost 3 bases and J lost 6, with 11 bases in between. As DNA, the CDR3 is TGCAGTGCTAGTGTTGGTTGGGATGAAAAACTGTTTTTT. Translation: CSASVGWDEKLFF.

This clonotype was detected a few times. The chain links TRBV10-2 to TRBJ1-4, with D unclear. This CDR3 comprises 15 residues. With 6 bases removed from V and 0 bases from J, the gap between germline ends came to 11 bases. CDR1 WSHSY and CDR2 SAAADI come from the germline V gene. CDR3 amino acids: CASRARGATNEKLFF. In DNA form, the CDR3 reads TGCGCCAGCAGGGCCAGAGGAGCAACTAATGAAAAACTGTTTTTT.

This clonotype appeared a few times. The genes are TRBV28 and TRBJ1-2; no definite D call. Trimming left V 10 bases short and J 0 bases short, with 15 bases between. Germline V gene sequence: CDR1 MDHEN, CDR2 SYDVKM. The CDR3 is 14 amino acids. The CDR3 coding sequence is TGTGCCACCTTTCGATCGGGGACTAACTATGGCTACACCTTC. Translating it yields CATFRSGTNYGYTF.

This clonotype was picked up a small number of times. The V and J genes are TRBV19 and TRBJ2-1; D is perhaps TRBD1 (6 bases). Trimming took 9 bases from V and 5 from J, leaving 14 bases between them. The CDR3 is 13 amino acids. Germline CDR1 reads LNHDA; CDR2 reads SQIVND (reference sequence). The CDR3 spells CASSARGDNEQFF. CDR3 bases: TGTGCCAGCTCCGCCAGGGGAGACAATGAGCAGTTCTTC.

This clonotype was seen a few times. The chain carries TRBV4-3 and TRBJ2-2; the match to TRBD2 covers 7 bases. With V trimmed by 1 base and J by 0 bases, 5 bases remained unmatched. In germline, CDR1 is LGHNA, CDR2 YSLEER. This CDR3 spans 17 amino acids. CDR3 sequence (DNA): TGCGCCAGCAGCCAAGTGGGGGGGATCGCGAACACCGGGGAGCTGTTTTTT. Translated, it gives CASSQVGGIANTGELFF.

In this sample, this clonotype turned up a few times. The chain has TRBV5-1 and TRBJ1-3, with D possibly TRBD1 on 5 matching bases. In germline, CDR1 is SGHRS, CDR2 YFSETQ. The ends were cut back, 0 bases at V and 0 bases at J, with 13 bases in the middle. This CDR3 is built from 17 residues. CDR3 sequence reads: CASSLGAGPSSGNTIYF. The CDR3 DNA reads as TGCGCCAGCAGCTTGGGGGCAGGGCCTTCCTCTGGAAACACCATATATTTT.

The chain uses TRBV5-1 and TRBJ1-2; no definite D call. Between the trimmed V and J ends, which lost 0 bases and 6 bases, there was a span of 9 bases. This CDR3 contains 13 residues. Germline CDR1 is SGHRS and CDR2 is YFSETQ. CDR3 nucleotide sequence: TGCGCCAGCAGCTTGGCCGTCACGGATGGCTACACCTTC. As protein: CASSLAVTDGYTF.

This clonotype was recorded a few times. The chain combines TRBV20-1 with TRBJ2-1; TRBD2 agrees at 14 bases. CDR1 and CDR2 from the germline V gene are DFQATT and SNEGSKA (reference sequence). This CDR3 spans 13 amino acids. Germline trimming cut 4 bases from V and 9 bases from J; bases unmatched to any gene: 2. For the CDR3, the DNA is TGCAGTGCTACCGGGACTAGCGGGAGTGAGCAGTTCTTC. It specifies CSATGTSGSEQFF.

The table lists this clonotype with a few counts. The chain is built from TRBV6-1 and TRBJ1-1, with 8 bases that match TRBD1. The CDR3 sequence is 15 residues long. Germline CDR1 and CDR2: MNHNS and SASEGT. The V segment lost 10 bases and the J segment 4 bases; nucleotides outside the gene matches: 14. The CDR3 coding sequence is TGTGCCACAGACAGGGGTCACGTCTTGGGCACTGAAGCTTTCTTT. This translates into CATDRGHVLGTEAFF.

The DNA for the CDR3 is TGCAGTGCTAACAGGGAGGGTAGGCCCGGGGAGCTGTTTTTT. This sequence encodes CSANREGRPGELFF. The chain links TRBV20-1 to TRBJ2-2; D possibly corresponds to TRBD2 (7 bases). In germline, CDR1 is DFQATT, CDR2 SNEGSKA (reference sequence). V was cut by 4 bases and J by 6 bases, with 15 bases left in between. The CDR3 is 14 amino acids.

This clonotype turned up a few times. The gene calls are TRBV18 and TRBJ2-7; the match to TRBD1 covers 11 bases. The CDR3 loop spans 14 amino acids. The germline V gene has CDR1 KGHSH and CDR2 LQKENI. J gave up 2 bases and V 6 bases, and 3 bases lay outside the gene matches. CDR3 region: CASSDRGLTYEQYF. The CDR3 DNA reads TGTGCCAGCTCGGACAGGGGGCTTACCTACGAGCAGTACTTC.

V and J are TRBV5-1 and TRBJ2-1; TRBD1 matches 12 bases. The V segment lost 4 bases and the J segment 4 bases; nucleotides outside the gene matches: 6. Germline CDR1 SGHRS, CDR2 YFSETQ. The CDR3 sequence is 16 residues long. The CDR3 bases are TGCGCCAGCAGCCGGGGACAGGGGGCTGGGTACAATGAGCAGTTCTTC. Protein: CASSRGQGAGYNEQFF.

CDR3 sequence (DNA): TGCAGTGCTATACAAGAGGGTACGCAGTATTTT. Translated: CSAIQEGTQYF. V is TRBV20-1 and J is TRBJ2-3, with D maybe TRBD2 (5 bases). The CDR3 consists of 11 residues. Trimming shortened V by 4 bases and J by 8 bases, and 10 bases separated the two germline ends. Germline V gene data show CDR1 as DFQATT and CDR2 as SNEGSKA (reference sequence).

The DNA for the CDR3 is TGTGCCAGCAGTCGGACAGGGGCAAGGGATGAGCAGTTCTTC. Its translation is CASSRTGARDEQFF. The chain employs TRBV12-3 or TRBV12-4 and TRBJ2-1, with 9 bases aligning to TRBD1. With V trimmed by 5 bases and J by 8 bases, 7 bases remained unmatched. The CDR3 length is 14 residues.

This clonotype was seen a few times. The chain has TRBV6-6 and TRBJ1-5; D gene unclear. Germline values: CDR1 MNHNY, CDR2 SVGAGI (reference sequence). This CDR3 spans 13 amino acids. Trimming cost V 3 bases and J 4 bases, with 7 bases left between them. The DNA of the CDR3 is TGTGCCAGCAGTTATAGGGTGAATCAGCCCCAGCATTTT. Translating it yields CASSYRVNQPQHF.

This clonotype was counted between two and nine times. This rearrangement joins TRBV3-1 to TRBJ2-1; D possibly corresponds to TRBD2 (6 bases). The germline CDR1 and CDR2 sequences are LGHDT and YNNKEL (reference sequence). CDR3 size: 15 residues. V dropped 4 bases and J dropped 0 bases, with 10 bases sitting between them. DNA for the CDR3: TGTGCCAGCAGCCGGGACTTGAGCTCCTACAATGAGCAGTTCTTC. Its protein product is CASSRDLSSYNEQFF.

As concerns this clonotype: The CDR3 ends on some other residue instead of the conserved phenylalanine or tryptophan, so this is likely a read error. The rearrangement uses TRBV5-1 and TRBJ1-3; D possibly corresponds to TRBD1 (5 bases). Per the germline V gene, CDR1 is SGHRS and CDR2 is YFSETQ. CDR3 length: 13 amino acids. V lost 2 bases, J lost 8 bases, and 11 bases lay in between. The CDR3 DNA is TGCGCCAGCAGCTTTGGGCCGGGGGACACCATATATCTT. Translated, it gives CASSFGPGDTIYL.

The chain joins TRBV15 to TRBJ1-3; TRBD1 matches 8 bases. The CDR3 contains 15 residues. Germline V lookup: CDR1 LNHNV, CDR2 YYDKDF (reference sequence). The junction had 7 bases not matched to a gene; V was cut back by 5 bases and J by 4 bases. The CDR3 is CATSRRTGKGNTIYF. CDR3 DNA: TGTGCCACCAGCCGCAGGACAGGGAAGGGAAACACCATATATTTT.

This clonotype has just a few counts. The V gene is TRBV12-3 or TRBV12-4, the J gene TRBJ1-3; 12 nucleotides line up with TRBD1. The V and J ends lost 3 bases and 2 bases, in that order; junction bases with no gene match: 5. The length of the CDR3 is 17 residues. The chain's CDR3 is CASSFRDRGRAGNTIYF. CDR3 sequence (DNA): TGTGCCAGCAGTTTTAGGGACAGGGGGCGCGCTGGAAACACCATATATTTT.

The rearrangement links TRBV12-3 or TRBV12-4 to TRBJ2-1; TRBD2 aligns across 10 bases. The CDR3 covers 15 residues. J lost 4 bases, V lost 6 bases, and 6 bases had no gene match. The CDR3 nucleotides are TGTGCCAGCAGAGAACTAGCGGGACCTTACAATGAGCAGTTCTTC. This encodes CASRELAGPYNEQFF.